One sample yielded the 24 T cell receptor beta chains listed below, sequenced in a study of naive and memory T cell subsets. Two oligonucleotides, mixed equimolar, formed the beta constant-region primer covering TRBC1 and TRBC2. Nested alpha and beta constant-region primers with the SP2 primer drove four PCR rounds on ligated cDNA. MiXCR, run by TCRdb on the UMI-ligation and nested PCR reads, gives a single entry per CDR3 protein. The sample carries 130,000 or so distinct CDR3 sequences, 35% to 40% recorded once. The sample taken for sequencing was central memory CD4+ T cells from blood. These receptors were obtained from a human donor in good health.

The chain uses TRBV7-2 and TRBJ2-5; 7 positions agree with TRBD2. The CDR3 is made up of 14 amino acids. The V gene's germline CDR1 is SGHTA and CDR2 FQGNSA. The trim removed 0 bases at V and 5 bases at J, leaving 3 bases unmatched. CDR3 nucleotides: TGTGCCAGCAGCTTAGCGGGAGCGGGGGAGACCCAGTACTTC. Residues: CASSLAGAGETQYF.

This clonotype came up many times. The chain employs TRBV5-5 and TRBJ2-1; 10 bases agree with TRBD2. The V gene's germline CDR1 is SGHKS and CDR2 YYEKEE (reference sequence). The length of the CDR3 is 19 residues. The ends lost 1 base at V and 10 bases at J; junction bases unmatched: 20. The CDR3 DNA sequence: TGTGCCAGCAGCTTGCTCAATATTTTTCGGACTAGCGGATATGGGGAGCAGTTCTTC. Translation: CASSLLNIFRTSGYGEQFF. Using reference TRBV5-5 and TRBJ2-1 for the parts outside the CDR3, the full variable domain is DAGVTQSPTHLIKTRGQQVTLRCSPISGHKSVSWYQQVLGQGPQFIFQYYEKEERGRGNFPDRFSARQFPNYSSELNVNALLLGDSALYLCASSLLNIFRTSGYGEQFFGPGTRLTVL.

The chain employs TRBV2 and TRBJ2-2, with a weak D call TRBD1 (6 bases). CDR3 length: 15 amino acids. The germline CDR1 and CDR2 sequences are SNHLY and FYNNEI. Deletions cut 6 bases from V and 5 bases from J, with 16 bases between. CDR3 protein: CASSVTTTGTGELFF. The CDR3 DNA follows: TGTGCCAGCAGCGTAACGACTACAGGGACCGGGGAGCTGTTTTTT.

The V gene is TRBV6-2 or TRBV6-3, the J gene TRBJ2-7; 8 bases align to TRBD1. CDR1 and CDR2 (germline): MNHEY, SVGEGT. This CDR3 region has 15 residues. Germline trimming cut 5 bases from V and 0 bases from J; bases unmatched to any gene: 6. CDR3 loop: CASSRPGQGSYEQYF. CDR3 DNA: TGTGCCAGCAGTCGCCCAGGACAGGGCTCCTACGAGCAGTACTTC.

CDR3 DNA: TGCAGCGTTGGATGGGGTGGGGCAAGCACAGATACGCAGTATTTT. Amino acid sequence: CSVGWGGASTDTQYF. The chain employs TRBV29-1 and TRBJ2-3; possible D gene TRBD1, 5 bases. Germline V gives CDR1 SQVTM, CDR2 ANQGSEA. Trimming took 4 bases from V and 0 from J, leaving 14 bases between them. The CDR3 loop spans 15 amino acids.

This clonotype was counted between two and nine times. The chain uses TRBV27 and TRBJ2-5, with D perhaps matching TRBD1 (6 bases). Germline V gene data show CDR1 as MNHEY and CDR2 as SMNVEV (reference sequence). V lost 3 bases to trimming and J lost 7 bases, with 12 bases between them. The CDR3 covers 13 residues. The CDR3 nucleotides are TGTGCCAGCAGTTTGGACAGATGGGGGACCCAGTACTTC. This encodes CASSLDRWGTQYF.

This clonotype appeared a single time. The rearrangement links TRBV6-5 to TRBJ1-6, with D maybe TRBD1 (5 bases). V was clipped by 6 bases and J by 0 bases, with 18 bases between them. The CDR3 length is 18 residues. Germline V CDR1 and CDR2: MNHEY, SVGAGI. CDR3 nucleotide sequence: TGTGCCAGCAGGTCGACAAGACAGCAAAGCTCCTATAATTCACCCCTCCACTTT. It yields the protein CASRSTRQQSSYNSPLHF.

The gene calls are TRBV28 and TRBJ2-7; TRBD2 aligns across 7 bases. This CDR3 is 14 amino acids long. Trimming removed 3 bases from V and 3 bases from J; junction bases left unmatched: 5. CDR1 is MDHEN, CDR2 SYDVKM, per germline. In DNA form, the CDR3 reads TGTGCCAGCAGTTTTGGGGGGGGACTCTACGAGCAGTACTTC. Translating it yields CASSFGGGLYEQYF.

The V call is TRBV5-4, the J call TRBJ2-1; D remains ambiguous. There are 13 residues in the CDR3. Trimming cost V 2 bases and J 8 bases, with 11 bases left between them. Per germline, CDR1 SGHNT and CDR2 YYREEE (reference sequence). The CDR3 DNA sequence: TGTGCCAGCAGCTTACGCGATTCGGATGAGCAGTTCTTC. Its protein product is CASSLRDSDEQFF.

In this sample, this clonotype turned up many times. The gene calls are TRBV5-1 and TRBJ2-5; 13 bases are a match to TRBD2. V lost 1 base and J lost 4; bases outside the gene matches: 7. The CDR3 consists of 17 residues. Germline CDR1 SGHRS, CDR2 YFSETQ. CDR3 protein: CASSLPGTSGIGETQYF. The CDR3, as DNA: TGCGCCAGCAGCTTGCCCGGGACTAGCGGGATCGGAGAGACCCAGTACTTC.

The chain links TRBV9 to TRBJ1-4, with 10 bases aligning to TRBD1. CDR1 SGDLS and CDR2 YYNGEE come from the germline V gene. The CDR3 consists of 15 residues. J was trimmed by 8 bases and V by 3 bases; bases with no gene match: 7. The CDR3 spells CASSASGQGSEKLFF. For the CDR3, the DNA is TGTGCCAGCAGCGCGTCGGGACAGGGGAGCGAAAAACTGTTTTTT.

The V and J genes are TRBV12-2 and TRBJ1-5; TRBD1, the table's D call, lacks a check against the DNA. TRBV12-2 is flagged as a pseudogene. This CDR3 has 20 residues. The CDR3 bases are TGTGCAAGTCGCTTAGTAGGCCCAACCCGGGACAGGGATCGGAATCAGCCCCAGCATTTT. Amino acids: CASRLVGPTRDRDRNQPQHF.

The J gene is TRBJ2-5, the V gene TRBV3-1; D remains unclear. The CDR3 is 14 residues long. Per the germline V gene, CDR1 is LGHDT and CDR2 is YNNKEL (reference sequence). Trimming took 1 base from V and 3 from J, leaving 9 bases between them. The CDR3, as DNA: TGTGCCAGCAGCCAAGGATTATCTGAAGAGACCCAGTACTTC. It yields the protein CASSQGLSEETQYF.

The V gene is TRBV19, the J gene TRBJ2-7; 9 bases match TRBD2. Germline assignment: CDR1 LNHDA and CDR2 SQIVND (reference sequence). The CDR3 totals 14 residues. J lost 2 bases, V lost 3 bases, and 2 bases had no gene match. CDR3 coding DNA: TGTGCCAGTAGTATCGCTAGCGGGACCTACGAGCAGTACTTC. It encodes CASSIASGTYEQYF.

Here the CDR3 DNA reads TGTGCCAGCAGTTTTGGACTAGCGGGAATAGATACGCAGTATTTT. This gives the protein CASSFGLAGIDTQYF. The chain uses TRBV6-5 and TRBJ2-3; 12 bases line up with TRBD2. The CDR3 contains 15 residues. The ends lost 4 bases at V and 5 bases at J; junction bases unmatched: 4. Looked up from germline, CDR1 is MNHEY and CDR2 is SVGAGI.

In this sample, this clonotype turned up a few times. DNA of the CDR3: TGCAGCGTTGGGTTTGGGGCAGCTCGGGATCAGCCCCAGCATTTT. Translating gives CSVGFGAARDQPQHF. The chain has TRBV29-1 and TRBJ1-5, with D possibly matching TRBD1 (5 bases). Deletions cut 4 bases from V and 5 bases from J, with 18 bases between. The germline gives CDR1 SQVTM, CDR2 ANQGSEA. CDR3 length: 15 residues. Based on the CDR3 plus reference TRBV29-1 and TRBJ1-5, the full variable domain is SAVISQKPSRDICQRGTSLTIQCQVDSQVTMMFWYRQQPGQSLTLIATANQGSEATYESGFVIDKFPISRPNLTFSTLTVSNMSPEDSSIYLCSVGFGAARDQPQHFGDGTRLSIL.

The chain recombines TRBV10-2 with TRBJ1-1, with D unresolved. CDR3 length: 12 amino acids. Germline V gene lookup returns CDR1 WSHSY and CDR2 SAAADI. Deletions cut 7 bases from V and 9 bases from J, with 15 bases between. CDR3: CASKLTTEKAFF. As DNA, the CDR3 is TGCGCCAGCAAACTAACGACGGAGAAAGCTTTCTTT.

The rearrangement links TRBV29-1 to TRBJ2-7; 8 bases fit TRBD2. Losses at the gene ends were 1 base for V and 5 bases for J; bases not matched to a gene: 4. CDR3 length equals 13 residues. Germline V CDR1 and CDR2: SQVTM, ANQGSEA. The CDR3 region has the DNA TGCAGCGTTGAAGGCGCGGGAGGCCACGAGCAGTACTTC. Translation: CSVEGAGGHEQYF.

CDR3 sequence (DNA): TGTGCCAGCAGCCAAGATCACCCGGGAGTGGGTTACGAGCAGTACTTC. Translating it yields CASSQDHPGVGYEQYF. This chain links TRBV3-1 with TRBJ2-7, with a tentative D call TRBD2 (6 bases). V dropped 0 bases and J dropped 4 bases, with 16 bases sitting between them. The germline V gene has CDR1 LGHDT and CDR2 YNNKEL (reference sequence). CDR3 size: 16 residues.

Many counts were recorded for this clonotype. The chain combines TRBV7-2 with TRBJ2-5, with 10 bases identical to TRBD2. The CDR3 totals 15 residues. V lost 5 bases and J lost 6; bases outside the gene matches: 9. The germline V gene encodes CDR1 SGHTA and CDR2 FQGNSA. CDR3 loop: CASSALAGVAKTQYF. CDR3 coding DNA: TGTGCCAGCAGCGCCCTAGCGGGAGTCGCAAAGACCCAGTACTTC. The entire variable domain, with the rest obtained from reference TRBV7-2 and TRBJ2-5, is as follows: GAGVSQSPSNKVTEKGKDVELRCDPISGHTALYWYRQSLGQGLEFLIYFQGNSAPDKSGLPSDRFSAERTGGSVSTLTIQRTQQEDSAVYLCASSALAGVAKTQYFGPGTRLLVL.

In nucleotides, the CDR3 is TGTGCCAGCAGTTACGAACCCTGGACTAGCGGGTCCTACGAGCAGTACTTC. Its translation is CASSYEPWTSGSYEQYF. The rearrangement joins TRBV6-2 or TRBV6-3 to TRBJ2-7; TRBD2 agrees at 11 bases. Per the germline V gene, CDR1 is MNHEY and CDR2 is SVGEGT. This CDR3 contains 17 residues. With V trimmed by 2 bases and J by 1 base, 7 bases remained unmatched.

This chain uses TRBV7-2 with TRBJ2-2, with D perhaps assigned TRBD1 or TRBD2 (6 bases each). Trimming cost V 5 bases and J 2 bases, with 15 bases left between them. CDR1 is SGHTA and CDR2 is FQGNSA in the germline V gene. The CDR3 sequence is 16 residues long. The CDR3 is CASSRGLTGNTGELFF. For the CDR3, the DNA is TGTGCCAGCAGCCGGGGGTTGACAGGAAACACCGGGGAGCTGTTTTTT.

The chain uses TRBV9 and TRBJ2-1; 13 bases fit TRBD2. This CDR3 is built from 17 residues. Trimming removed 2 bases from V and 7 bases from J; junction bases left unmatched: 9. CDR1 is SGDLS, CDR2 YYNGEE, per germline. CDR3 coding DNA: TGTGCCAGCAGCGTTTTAGCGACTAGCGGGAGGAAGAATGAGCAGTTCTTC. Translating gives CASSVLATSGRKNEQFF.

This clonotype was found a few times. The chain recombines TRBV29-1 with TRBJ2-1; 10 bases align to TRBD2. After removal of 6 bases from V and 4 bases from J, the junction contained 6 bases not matched to a gene. Germline lookup yields CDR1 SQVTM and CDR2 ANQGSEA. CDR3 length: 14 amino acids. The CDR3 sequence: CSVRTSGLYNEQFF. The CDR3 DNA is TGCAGCGTCCGGACTAGCGGATTGTACAATGAGCAGTTCTTC.